The T cell receptor beta chain described here comes from a study of T cells after yellow fever vaccination. Study results and caveats: Post-booster reappearance was seen for most primary-vaccination clones (around 96% CD4, around 89% CD8). Clonotype sharing between CD4 and CD8 compartments was small.

Trimming took 3 bases from V and 4 from J; bases not matched to a gene: 4. The length of the CDR3 is 15 residues. CDR1 is SGHRS, CDR2 YFSETQ, per germline. This clonotype was counted ten times or more. The antigen is not known. They built TCR cDNA with 5'RACE template switching, a step that put in a universal primer site and UMIs. From the 5' RACE reads, TCRdb called clonotypes with MiXCR, one entry per CDR3 protein. Of about 120,000 distinct CDR3 sequences in the sample, around 9.8% were seen once. The V gene is TRBV5-1, the J gene TRBJ2-5, with TRBD1 matching 12 bases. The receptor's source is a man in his late teens or twenties who received the YFV17D yellow fever vaccine. The sequenced sample was CD8+ T cells sorted from PBMCs, obtained on the day of the yellow fever booster vaccination. CDR3 residues: CASSSGTGGVETQYF. The CDR3 nucleotides read TGCGCCAGCAGCTCGGGGACAGGGGGCGTAGAGACCCAGTACTTC.